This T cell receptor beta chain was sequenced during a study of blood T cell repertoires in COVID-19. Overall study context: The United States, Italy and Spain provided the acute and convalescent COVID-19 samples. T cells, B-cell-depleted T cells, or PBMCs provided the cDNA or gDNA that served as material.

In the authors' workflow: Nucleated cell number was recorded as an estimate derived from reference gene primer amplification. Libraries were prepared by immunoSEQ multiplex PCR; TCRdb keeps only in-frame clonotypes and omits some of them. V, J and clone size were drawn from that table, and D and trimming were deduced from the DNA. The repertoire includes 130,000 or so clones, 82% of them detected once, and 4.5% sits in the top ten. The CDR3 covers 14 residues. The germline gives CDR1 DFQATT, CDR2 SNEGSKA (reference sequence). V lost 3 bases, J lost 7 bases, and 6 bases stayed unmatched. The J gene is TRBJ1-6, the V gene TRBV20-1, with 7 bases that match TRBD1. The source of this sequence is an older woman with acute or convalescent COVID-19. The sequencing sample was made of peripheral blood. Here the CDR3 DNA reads TGCAGTGCTAGTGACGGGACAGTCAATTCACCCCTCCACTTT. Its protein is CSASDGTVNSPLHF.